The next 14 T cell receptor beta chains were all read from a single sample in a study of beta chain features in type 1 diabetes. Study results and limitations: TCRB CDR3s were moderately but significantly shorter in Type 1 diabetes patients in all four CD4+ subsets.

Expressed TCRB transcripts got sequenced, as all isolated RNA was reverse transcribed. Repertoires were generated with immunoSEQ multiplex PCR, while TCRdb's copy carries only in-frame clones and drops some. The table records more than 100,000 clones, approximately 30% of them present only once. No antigen has been identified for these receptors. Sequencing used central memory CD4+ T cells from blood. All receptors derive from a young woman with type 1 diabetes.

The rearrangement joins TRBV10-3 to TRBJ2-3, with D perhaps matching TRBD1 (5 bases). The germline gives CDR1 ENHRY, CDR2 SYGVKD. The CDR3 is made up of 15 amino acids. The V and J ends lost 4 bases and 1 base respectively, with 12 bases between them. CDR3 protein: CAISGADTGTDTQYF. The CDR3 region has the DNA TGTGCCATCAGTGGGGCGGACACCGGCACAGATACGCAGTATTTT.

The chain combines TRBV2 with TRBJ2-2, with D uncertain. The CDR3 totals 13 residues. Germline V gene sequence: CDR1 SNHLY, CDR2 FYNNEI. V shed 7 bases and J shed 3 bases, with 9 bases lying between them. The CDR3: CASTQTYTGELFF. The CDR3 DNA reads TGTGCCAGCACACAGACCTACACCGGGGAGCTGTTTTTT.

This clone was seen only a few times. This sequence joins TRBV7-2 and TRBJ1-1, with TRBD1 identical over 7 bases. Germline V gene lookup returns CDR1 SGHTA and CDR2 FQGNSA. With V trimmed by 1 base and J by 0 bases, 2 bases remained unmatched. The CDR3 contains 15 residues. CDR3 DNA sequence: TGTGCCAGCAGCTTAGGAGGGACAGTGAACACTGAAGCTTTCTTT. This encodes CASSLGGTVNTEAFF.

V and J are TRBV29-1 and TRBJ2-3, with D perhaps TRBD2 (5 bases). The V end was cut by 4 bases, the J end by 4 bases, with 18 bases between. CDR1 SQVTM and CDR2 ANQGSEA come from the germline V gene. The CDR3 has 15 amino acids. The CDR3 DNA sequence: TGCAGCGTTGGTACGAGAGGGAAAGACGCAGATACGCAGTATTTT. It yields the protein CSVGTRGKDADTQYF.

This clone was counted many times. The V and J genes are TRBV11-1 and TRBJ2-7; the match to TRBD1 covers 7 bases. Germline V gene lookup returns CDR1 SGHAT and CDR2 FQDESV (reference sequence). This CDR3 spans 14 amino acids. Trimming at V came to 5 bases and at J to 0 bases, leaving 4 bases not matched to a gene. CDR3 nucleotides: TGTGCCAGCAGCCCGACAGGGAGCTCCTACGAGCAGTACGTC. This translates into CASSPTGSSYEQYV.

This clone has a handful of counts. This sequence joins TRBV4-2 and TRBJ2-2; no firm D call. CDR3 size: 15 residues. Germline loops: CDR1 LGHNA, CDR2 YNFKEQ. Trimming removed 1 base at V and 0 bases at J, with 6 bases between. The CDR3 region has the DNA TGTGCCAGCAGCCAAGGAGATGCGAACACCGGGGAGCTGTTTTTT. It specifies CASSQGDANTGELFF.

Only one count was recorded for this clone. The chain employs TRBV10-3 and TRBJ2-3; TRBD2 agrees at 12 bases. CDR3 length equals 16 residues. The junction had 6 bases not matched to a gene; V was cut back by 4 bases and J by 4 bases. Germline V CDR1 and CDR2: ENHRY, SYGVKD. The CDR3 sequence: CAISGGLAGTSDTQYF. The CDR3, as DNA: TGTGCCATCAGTGGCGGACTAGCGGGAACATCAGATACGCAGTATTTT.

V gene TRBV10-1 combines with J gene TRBJ2-5; maybe TRBD2 (6 bases). The CDR3 extends over 13 amino acids. Germline V CDR1 and CDR2: WNHNN, SYGVQD (reference sequence). Trimming removed 3 bases at V and 4 bases at J, with 9 bases between. The CDR3 protein is CASSDRGGETQYF. In nucleotides, the CDR3 is TGCGCCAGCAGTGATAGGGGAGGAGAGACCCAGTACTTC.

The chain has TRBV2 and TRBJ2-1; 9 positions match TRBD1. The junction had 10 bases not matched to a gene; V was cut back by 7 bases and J by 6 bases. The germline CDR1 and CDR2 sequences are SNHLY and FYNNEI. This CDR3 has 15 residues. The CDR3 DNA reads TGTGCCAGCACTCTGGGGGGGACAGGGCGCAATGAGCAGTTCTTC. This codes for CASTLGGTGRNEQFF.

CDR3 amino acids: CASSSLAGPYNEQFF. Here the CDR3 DNA reads TGTGCCAGCAGCTCATTAGCGGGGCCCTACAATGAGCAGTTCTTC. The chain joins TRBV7-9 to TRBJ2-1; 8 bases agree with TRBD2. CDR3 size: 15 residues. Per germline, CDR1 SEHNR and CDR2 FQNEAQ (reference sequence). V shed 4 bases, J shed 2 bases, and the junction held 4 bases outside the gene matches.

This chain uses TRBV11-2 with TRBJ2-7; tentative D call: TRBD2 (5 bases). The CDR3 contains 16 residues. Germline V lookup: CDR1 SGHAT, CDR2 FQNNGV. V was shortened by 5 bases and J by 4 bases, with 21 bases between the two germline ends. CDR3 DNA: TGTGCCAGCAGCCCAGGAGGTTCACCCCGGTATTACGAGCAGTACGTC. Encoded protein: CASSPGGSPRYYEQYV.

The chain couples TRBV11-2 to TRBJ2-7, with a tentative D call TRBD1 (6 bases). This CDR3 is 15 amino acids long. V shed 1 base and J shed 2 bases, with 12 bases lying between them. Germline assignment: CDR1 SGHAT and CDR2 FQNNGV. The chain's CDR3 is CASSLGPQGAYEQYF. The CDR3 DNA sequence: TGTGCCAGCAGCTTAGGGCCACAGGGAGCCTACGAGCAGTACTTC.

V is TRBV2 and J is TRBJ1-3; 7 bases are shared with TRBD1. Trimming cost V 0 bases and J 1 base; bases outside gene matches: 3. In germline, CDR1 is SNHLY, CDR2 FYNNEI. The CDR3 is 16 amino acids. DNA of the CDR3: TGTGCCAGCAGTGAAGCCGGCAGGGGGTCTGGAAACACCATATATTTT. The encoded protein is CASSEAGRGSGNTIYF.

J is TRBJ2-7 and V is TRBV5-1; 8 bases align to TRBD1. V lost 2 bases and J lost 5; bases outside the gene matches: 9. The CDR3 loop spans 15 amino acids. Per germline, CDR1 SGHRS and CDR2 YFSETQ. The CDR3 nucleotides read TGCGCCAGCAGCTTTTTACTGGACAGGGCCGACGAGCAGTACTTC. This translates into CASSFLLDRADEQYF.